Sequencing of this T cell receptor beta chain was carried out in a study of control samples from healthy donors and cancer patients. The CDR3 runs to 16 residues. V lost 4 bases and J lost 9; bases outside the gene matches: 13. CDR1 is LGHNA and CDR2 is YNFKEQ in the germline V gene. TCRdb's copy holds only in-frame clones and misses some; the assay was immunoSEQ multiplex PCR. Of under 200,000 clones listed, around 88% are singletons. The gene calls are TRBV4-2 and TRBJ2-1, with 9 nucleotides matching TRBD1. This clonotype was sampled from a woman aged 25 to 39 in good health. The sequenced sample consisted of blood. Here the CDR3 DNA reads TGTGCCAGCAGCCCCCTAGGCGGACAGGGGTTGGGTGAGCAGTTCTTC. The encoded protein is CASSPLGGQGLGEQFF.